This T cell receptor beta chain was obtained from a study of T cells in women clearing cervical HPV infection. Study-level background: Case blood was drawn when the lesion was first found; control blood after infection became undetectable. Cases' blood sampling followed lesion detection by median approximately 140 days (90 to 200). HLA type could not be excluded as a confounder.

Comments on this clone: The read falls 3 residues short of the CDR3 end, and the missing part is taken from the germline J gene.

The CDR3 length is 14 residues. CDR1 and CDR2 (germline): KGHSH, LQKENI. The method was immunoSEQ multiplex PCR; TCRdb's version includes in-frame clones alone and lacks a portion of them. The repertoire table contains approximately 30,000 clones. Each participant carried one incident cervical HPV16 infection only. The V call is TRBV18, the J call TRBJ1-1; 7 bases map to TRBD1. Sample: blood buffy coat. The sequence was obtained from a woman aged 18-69 years with a cervical HPV16 infection that either progressed to CIN3+ or cleared (not recorded which). The CDR3 spells CASSLTGVGEKAFF. The CDR3 bases that were read are TGTGCCAGCTCACTCACAGGGGTTGGGGAAAAA. Full variable domain (outside the CDR3, taken from reference TRBV18 and TRBJ1-1): NAGVMQNPRHLVRRRGQEARLRCSPMKGHSHVYWYRQLPEEGLKFMVYLQKENIIDESGMPKERFSAEFPKEGPSILRIQQVVRGDSAAYFCASSLTGVGEKAFFGQGTRLTVV.